The sequence of this T cell receptor beta chain was determined in a study of blood T cell repertoires in COVID-19. Across the study: COVID-19 samples collected from the United States, Italy and Spain covered acute and convalescent phases. T cells, B-cell-depleted T cells, or PBMCs provided the cDNA or gDNA that served as material.

CDR3 size: 13 residues. Looked up from germline, CDR1 is MNHNY and CDR2 is SVGAGI (reference sequence). Trimming removed 2 bases from V and 4 bases from J, with 8 bases in between. This clone occurred once. Repertoires were generated with immunoSEQ multiplex PCR, while TCRdb's copy carries only in-frame clones and drops some. This table holds about 27,000 clones, just over 85% found once. The chain is built from TRBV6-6 and TRBJ1-1; weak D call: TRBD1 (5 bases). Sequences were obtained from peripheral blood. This clonotype was obtained from a woman in her fifties or sixties with active COVID-19. This CDR3 reads CASSYDGGTEAFF. CDR3 nucleotide sequence: TGTGCCAGCAGTTACGACGGGGGCACTGAAGCTTTCTTT.